This T cell receptor beta chain was captured by sequencing in a study of identical twins. Germline values: CDR1 MGHDK, CDR2 SYGVNS. After removal of 0 bases from V and 12 bases from J, the junction contained 5 bases not matched to a gene. The CDR3 consists of 13 residues. TCRdb redid the calling of the 5' RACE reads with MiXCR, one entry per CDR3 protein. The sample gives 450,000 or so distinct CDR3 sequences, less than 20% of which show up once; less than 15% is in the top ten. The chain joins TRBV25-1 to TRBJ2-1; 7 bases agree with TRBD1. The sequenced material came from naive T cells sorted from blood. This clonotype was obtained from a man aged 50-60 years in good health. The CDR3 DNA sequence: TGTGCCAGCAGTGAATATGGGAACAGGGGGCAGTTCTTC. Amino acid sequence: CASSEYGNRGQFF.